The T cell receptor beta chain described here comes from a study of T cell repertoires in cytomegalovirus infection. Via MiXCR, TCRdb re-called the reads, giving one row per CDR3 protein. The data show a few hundred thousand distinct CDR3 sequences, with over 35% seen just once and roughly 50% held by the top ten. Study outcomes and limitations: The study identified carriers of CMV plus the relevant HLA from cumulative public TCR beta family frequency.

The length of the CDR3 is 12 residues. The germline V and J ends were trimmed by 5 bases and 0 bases, with 4 bases remaining between them. With respect to this clonotype: Its cognate antigen is unknown.

The V gene is TRBV12-3 or TRBV12-4, the J gene TRBJ1-2, with no clear D. This clonotype was obtained from a human donor in good health (CMV status not recorded). Some clones in this sample may be carry-over from other donors' samples. Sequences were derived from cultured PBMCs, sampled from culture after CMV antigen stimulation. CDR3 region: CASSATNYGYTF. Written as DNA, the CDR3 is TGTGCCAGCAGTGCGACTAACTATGGCTACACCTTC.